The entry below describes one TCR beta chain. Its cognate antigen has yet to be identified. Base qualities are not provided; no much larger clone lies one nucleotide away. This sample is part of a study of blood T cell repertoires in COVID-19 (dated by TCRdb to the early 2020s). With respect to the entire study: Samples covering the acute and convalescent phases of COVID-19 were provided by collaborators in the United States, Italy and Spain. Nearly every sample came with metadata listing a de-identified subject ID, COVID-19 status, age in years and sex. The samples were drawn from the first 160 participants of the ongoing ImmuneRACE study and from 1,254 subjects provided by 6 global collaborators. The repertoires were released in a freely available public database meant as a resource for research on the immune response to SARS-CoV-2. Subjects who had been exposed to COVID-19, were actively infected with it, or had recovered from it provided the deeply sampled blood TCRbeta repertoires that made up the dataset. The prospective study material was composed of cDNA or gDNA derived from T cells, B-cell-depleted T cells, or PBMCs. Where available, HLA class I and class II types were obtained from metadata supplied by the sample provider rather than from assay-based typing. Paper-wide results and their limitations: The quantity of clinical and demographic metadata differed by source and by participant and was supplied without curation.

Participants in the prospective study were aged about 18 to 90 years, lived in 20 to 30 United States geographic areas, and enrolled through a virtual design. In the prospective study, participants were assigned to cohorts based on the clinical history participants reported in a screening survey and a study questionnaire. For ImmuneRACE Cohort 3, a participant was defined as recovered based on two consecutive negative NP/OP PCR tests, clearance by a healthcare professional, or resolution of symptoms. In the prospective study, mobile phlebotomists collected whole blood, serum and a nasopharyngeal or oropharyngeal swab from each participant. Prospective study participants could optionally give additional blood draws and questionnaires over a roughly two-month period. Prospective study blood samples were shipped either frozen or at room temperature before DNA extraction. The immunoSEQ Assay, a bias-controlled multiplex PCR, was used to amplify TCRbeta CDR3 regions from genomic DNA. Per the source publication's procedure: The number of nucleated cells in each sample was estimated from the amplification of reference gene primers within the assay. To quantify the absolute abundance of each unique TCRbeta CDR3 rearrangement, sequence reads were collapsed and filtered. For each sample, productive Simpson clonality was calculated as the square root of Simpson's diversity index across productive rearrangements. TCRdb's version of the immuneACCESS table is confined to in-frame rearrangements and falls short of the full clone set. An unresolved V gene accounts for under half of the shortfall where checked; the remainder is of unknown origin. That table supplies the V and J calls and clone size; D and trimming were determined from the DNA. The sample table records a few hundred thousand clones; 70% to 90% of these occur just once. Of the sample, around 2.2% is held by the ten largest clones.

This clonotype was sampled from a man aged 30 to 39 who had recovered from COVID-19. The specimen sequenced was PBMCs or T cells enriched from blood (not recorded which).

The CDR3 region has the sequence CASSLGYSGQLTLHF. The base sequence is TGTGCCAGCAGCTTAGGTTACAGCGGTCAATTGACCCTCCACTTT. The sequence joins TRBV7-8 to TRBJ1-6; the D gene lacks a confident call. The germline V gene provides CDR1 SGHVS and CDR2 FQNEAQ. Inclusive of the bounding cysteine and phenylalanine, the CDR3 is 15 residues long. Solely the CDR3 DNA is kept, with 45 bases framed from the first base. V gives up 1 base and J gives up 14 bases, and the segment between their germline ends measures 18 bases.